Below, one T cell receptor (beta chain) is given with its context. Its antigen is as yet unknown. Naive CD8 cells were CD45RO-negative, positively selected for CCR7, excluding terminally differentiated effector memory CD45RA+ cells. Every donor was a Caucasian adult from Nashville, Tennessee. Sequencing used immunoSEQ multiplex PCR; TCRdb keeps in-frame clones, though not all of them. The data contain roughly 1,800,000 clones, approximately 94% of them singletons. This entry is derived from a study of shared clonotypes between healthy human individuals. The ends were cut back, 8 bases at V and 6 bases at J, with 13 bases in the middle. CDR1 is MDHEN, CDR2 SYDVKM, per germline. This CDR3 contains 12 residues. Points from the study as a whole: Investigators collected only blood, and repertoires in tissues likely differ.

The sample was naive CD8+ T cells sorted from blood. V and J are TRBV28 and TRBJ1-2; D may be TRBD1 (5 bases). This TCR derives from a man between 18 and 35 years old in good health. The CDR3 DNA sequence: TGTGCCAGCTCCTCCAGGGCGCATGGCTACACCTTC. Translated: CASSSRAHGYTF.